The 2 T cell receptor beta chains below were found in one sample sequenced in a study of cytomegalovirus exposure and HLA in healthy donors. The PCR ran on 60 Vbeta and 13 Jbeta primers. Sequenced by immunoSEQ multiplex PCR; TCRdb stores in-frame clones only, minus some. Of around 170,000 clones listed, about four fifths are singletons. The sequenced sample was PBMCs. The receptors come from a woman aged 25 to 39 in good health and CMV-seronegative.

The V gene is TRBV18, the J gene TRBJ2-3; TRBD2 might be the D (6 bases). The V gene lost 4 bases and the J gene lost 3 bases, with 11 bases spanning the gap. Germline-derived CDR1 and CDR2 are KGHSH and LQKENI. CDR3 length: 14 residues. The CDR3 loop reads CASSRLGATDTQYF. CDR3 nucleotides: TGTGCCAGCTCACGACTAGGGGCGACAGATACGCAGTATTTT.

This clone was recorded a few times. V is TRBV5-1 and J is TRBJ2-5; a weak D match, TRBD1 (5 bases). Looked up from germline, CDR1 is SGHRS and CDR2 is YFSETQ. The CDR3 totals 14 residues. The V end was cut by 0 bases, the J end by 4 bases, with 10 bases between. This CDR3 reads CASSLEAGRETQYF. CDR3 coding DNA: TGCGCCAGCAGCTTGGAGGCAGGGCGAGAGACCCAGTACTTC.